The T cell receptor beta chain described here comes from a study of T-cell reconstitution after alpha-beta-depleted transplantation in children. The authors prepared the TCRbeta library with unique molecular identifiers. TCRdb analysed the PCR reads with MiXCR anew, one entry per CDR3 protein. Of about 200,000 distinct CDR3 sequences listed, roughly 15% are singletons. This clonotype was detected ten times or more. In germline, CDR1 is ENHRY, CDR2 SYGVKD. The CDR3 sequence is 13 residues long. Losses at the gene ends were 10 bases for V and 7 bases for J; bases not matched to a gene: 5. This rearrangement joins TRBV10-3 to TRBJ2-1; 12 bases are a match to TRBD2. The source of this sequence is a human donor who donated a stem cell graft to a child with acute lymphoblastic leukemia. This specimen was PBMCs from the stem cell graft donor, taken from the stem cell graft. The DNA of the CDR3 is TGTGCCACGACAGGACTAGCGGGGAATGAGCAGTTCTTC. Its protein product is CATTGLAGNEQFF.